This T cell receptor (beta chain) was documented in a study of cytomegalovirus exposure and HLA in healthy donors. This clone was found once. The antigen remains unidentified. Researchers ran the PCR with 60 Vbeta and 13 Jbeta primers. Profiled with immunoSEQ multiplex PCR; TCRdb holds only in-frame clones, not every one. The sample consists of over 120,000 clones, under 90% of them appearing once. Study outcomes and limitations: What was likely a sequencing artifact was a cluster of highly shared sequence variants. Confirmation in vitro established that a few CMV-associated chains were specific for CMV antigens.

The TCR comes from a man aged 35 to 55 in good health and CMV-seronegative. Sequenced sample: PBMCs.

This chain's CDR3 is CASSLRSGGYNEQFF. CDR3 sequence (DNA): TGTGCCAGCAGCTTGAGGAGCGGGGGGTACAATGAGCAGTTCTTC. The V call is TRBV5-4, the J call TRBJ2-1; 9 bases are shared with TRBD2. J was trimmed by 4 bases and V by 1 base; bases with no gene match: 3. The CDR3 has 15 amino acids. Germline V lookup: CDR1 SGHNT, CDR2 YYREEE (reference sequence). Complete variable domain (other parts from reference TRBV5-4 and TRBJ2-1): ETGVTQSPTHLIKTRGQQVTLRCSSQSGHNTVSWYQQALGQGPQFIFQYYREEENGRGNFPPRFSGLQFPNYSSELNVNALELDDSALYLCASSLRSGGYNEQFFGPGTRLTVL.